Sequencing of this T cell receptor (beta chain) was carried out in a study of cytomegalovirus exposure and HLA in healthy donors. Study-wide points: Reports described diagnosis of cytomegalovirus status by the classifier as highly specific and sensitive. Among TCR beta chains, those listed as cytomegalovirus-associated numbered over 150. First-cohort TCR clusters were later found to tend to co-occur in the 90 to 150 validation repertoires.

Of note for this clone: Its antigen is as yet unknown.

The CDR3 has 18 residues. V shed 3 bases, J shed 0 bases, and the junction held 4 bases outside the gene matches. The germline V gene encodes CDR1 LNHNV and CDR2 YYDKDF (reference sequence). Method: immunoSEQ multiplex PCR; TCRdb's copy keeps in-frame clones and lacks some. This sample has some 150,000 clones, with about 89% found just once. Separate from the roughly 700-subject first cohort was the 120-subject validation cohort, to which the donors belonged. This chain joins TRBV15 and TRBJ2-3; 15 bases are a match to TRBD2. The sample comprised PBMCs. The clonotype originates from a young woman in good health and CMV-seropositive. CDR3 DNA: TGTGCCACCAGCAGGGGGACTAGCGGGAGGACTAGCACAGATACGCAGTATTTT. This translates into CATSRGTSGRTSTDTQYF.